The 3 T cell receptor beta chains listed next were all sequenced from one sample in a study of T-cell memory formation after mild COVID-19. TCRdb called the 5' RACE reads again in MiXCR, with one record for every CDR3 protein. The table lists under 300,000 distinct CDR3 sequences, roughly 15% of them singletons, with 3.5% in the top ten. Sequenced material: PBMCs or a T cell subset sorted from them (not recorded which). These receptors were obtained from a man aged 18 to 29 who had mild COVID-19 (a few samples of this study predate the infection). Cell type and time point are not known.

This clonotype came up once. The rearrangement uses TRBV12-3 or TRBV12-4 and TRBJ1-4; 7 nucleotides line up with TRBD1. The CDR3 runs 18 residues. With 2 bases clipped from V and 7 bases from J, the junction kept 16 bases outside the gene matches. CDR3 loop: CASSLRSGRGTSGEKLFF. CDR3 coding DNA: TGTGCCAGCAGTTTAAGGTCGGGCAGGGGGACGTCGGGTGAAAAACTGTTTTTT.

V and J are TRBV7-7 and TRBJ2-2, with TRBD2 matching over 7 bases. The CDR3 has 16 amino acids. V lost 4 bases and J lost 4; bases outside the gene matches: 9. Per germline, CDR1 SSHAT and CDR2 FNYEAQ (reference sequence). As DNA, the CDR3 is TGTGCCAGCAGCTGGGGGGGAGTTGCTTTCACCGGGGAGCTGTTTTTT. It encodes CASSWGGVAFTGELFF.

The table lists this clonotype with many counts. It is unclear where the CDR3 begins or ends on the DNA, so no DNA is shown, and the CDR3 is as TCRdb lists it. The CDR3 region is CASSSSGHAGSGNTIYF. V usage is TRBV6-5 and J usage is TRBJ1-3; the table gives TRBD1 as D, unverified against the DNA. The germline CDR1 and CDR2 sequences are MNHEY and SVGAGI. Counting both end residues, the CDR3 totals 17 amino acids.